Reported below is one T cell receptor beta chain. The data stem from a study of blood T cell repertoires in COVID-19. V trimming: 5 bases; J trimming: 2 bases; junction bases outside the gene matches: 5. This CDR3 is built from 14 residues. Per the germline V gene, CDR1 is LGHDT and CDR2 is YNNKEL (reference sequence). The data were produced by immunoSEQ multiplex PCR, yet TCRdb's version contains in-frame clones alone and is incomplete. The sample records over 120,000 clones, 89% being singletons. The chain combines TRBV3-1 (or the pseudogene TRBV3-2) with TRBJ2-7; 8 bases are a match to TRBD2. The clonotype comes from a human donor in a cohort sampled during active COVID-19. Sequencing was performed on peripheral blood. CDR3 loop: CASSAGGPTYEQYF. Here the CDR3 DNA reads TGTGCCAGCAGCGCGGGGGGCCCTACCTACGAGCAGTACTTC.